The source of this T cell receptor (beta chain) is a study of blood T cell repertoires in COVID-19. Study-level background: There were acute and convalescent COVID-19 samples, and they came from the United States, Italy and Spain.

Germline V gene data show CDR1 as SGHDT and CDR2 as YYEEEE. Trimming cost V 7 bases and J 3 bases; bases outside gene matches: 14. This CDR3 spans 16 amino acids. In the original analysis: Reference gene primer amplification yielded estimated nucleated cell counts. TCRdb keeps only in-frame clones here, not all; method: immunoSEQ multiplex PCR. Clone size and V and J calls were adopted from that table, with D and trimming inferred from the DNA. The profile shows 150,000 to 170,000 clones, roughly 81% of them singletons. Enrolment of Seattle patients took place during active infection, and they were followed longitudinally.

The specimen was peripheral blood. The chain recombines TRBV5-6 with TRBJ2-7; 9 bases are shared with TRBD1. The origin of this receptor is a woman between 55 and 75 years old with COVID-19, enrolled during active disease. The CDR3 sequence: CASQGTGHPPLYEQYF. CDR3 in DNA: TGTGCCAGCCAAGGGACAGGGCACCCCCCCCTCTACGAGCAGTACTTC. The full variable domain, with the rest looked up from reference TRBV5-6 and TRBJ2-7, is DAGVTQSPTHLIKTRGQQVTLRCSPKSGHDTVSWYQQALGQGPQFIFQYYEEEERQRGNFPDRFSGHQFPNYSSELNVNALLLGDSALYLCASQGTGHPPLYEQYFGPGTRLTVT.